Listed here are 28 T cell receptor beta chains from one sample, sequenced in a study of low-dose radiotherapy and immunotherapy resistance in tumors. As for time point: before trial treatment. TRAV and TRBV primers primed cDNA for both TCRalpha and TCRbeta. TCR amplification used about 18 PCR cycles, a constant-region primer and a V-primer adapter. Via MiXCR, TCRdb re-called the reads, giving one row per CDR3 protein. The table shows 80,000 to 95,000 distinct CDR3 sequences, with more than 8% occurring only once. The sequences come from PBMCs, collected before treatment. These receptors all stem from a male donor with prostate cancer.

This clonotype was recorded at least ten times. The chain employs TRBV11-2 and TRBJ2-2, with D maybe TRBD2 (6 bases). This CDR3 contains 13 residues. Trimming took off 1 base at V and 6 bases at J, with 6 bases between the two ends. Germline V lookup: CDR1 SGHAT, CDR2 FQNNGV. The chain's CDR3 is CASSLGEAGELFF. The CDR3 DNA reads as TGTGCCAGCAGCTTAGGGGAGGCCGGGGAGCTGTTTTTT.

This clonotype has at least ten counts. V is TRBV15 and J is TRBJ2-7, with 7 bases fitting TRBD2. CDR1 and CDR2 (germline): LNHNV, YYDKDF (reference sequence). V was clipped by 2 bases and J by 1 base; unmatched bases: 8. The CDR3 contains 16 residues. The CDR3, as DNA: TGTGCCACCAGCAGAAGGCAGGGAGGGTTTTCCTACGAGCAGTACTTC. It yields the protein CATSRRQGGFSYEQYF.

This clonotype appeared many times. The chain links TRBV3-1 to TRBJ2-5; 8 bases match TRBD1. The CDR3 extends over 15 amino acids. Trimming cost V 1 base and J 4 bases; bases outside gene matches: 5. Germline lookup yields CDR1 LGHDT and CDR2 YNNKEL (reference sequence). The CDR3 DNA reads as TGTGCCAGCAGCCAAGGGCAGGGGGCTGGAGAGACCCAGTACTTC. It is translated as CASSQGQGAGETQYF.

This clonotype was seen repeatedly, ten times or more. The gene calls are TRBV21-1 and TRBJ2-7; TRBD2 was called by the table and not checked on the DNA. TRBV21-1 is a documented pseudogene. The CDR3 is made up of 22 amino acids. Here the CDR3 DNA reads TGTGCCAGCAGCAACGACCCAGAAACTGAAAGGGCCGGGACTAGCATCAACTACGAGCAGTACTTC. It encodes CASSNDPETERAGTSINYEQYF.

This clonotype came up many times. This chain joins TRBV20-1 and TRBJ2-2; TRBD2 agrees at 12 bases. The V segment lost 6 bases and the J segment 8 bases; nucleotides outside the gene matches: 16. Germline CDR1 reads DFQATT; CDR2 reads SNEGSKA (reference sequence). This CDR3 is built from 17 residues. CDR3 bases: TGCAGTGCGAGTCCCCTACTAGCGGGAGGACAATGGGGGGAGCTGTTTTTT. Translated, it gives CSASPLLAGGQWGELFF.

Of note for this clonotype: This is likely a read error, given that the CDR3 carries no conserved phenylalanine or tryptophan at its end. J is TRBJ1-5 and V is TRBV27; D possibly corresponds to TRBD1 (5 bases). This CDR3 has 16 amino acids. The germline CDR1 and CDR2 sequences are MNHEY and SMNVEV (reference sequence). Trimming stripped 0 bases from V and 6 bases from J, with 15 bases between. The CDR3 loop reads CASSLSPLAGGQPQHL. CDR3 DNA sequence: TGTGCCAGCAGTTTATCCCCTTTGGCGGGGGGTCAGCCCCAGCATCTT.

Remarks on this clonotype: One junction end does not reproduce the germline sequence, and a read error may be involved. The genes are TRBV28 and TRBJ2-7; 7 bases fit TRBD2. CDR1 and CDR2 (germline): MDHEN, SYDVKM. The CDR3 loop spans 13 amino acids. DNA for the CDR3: TGTGCCAGCACCCGGACTAGGAGGACCGAAACTTGGTTC. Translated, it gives CASTRTRRTETWF.

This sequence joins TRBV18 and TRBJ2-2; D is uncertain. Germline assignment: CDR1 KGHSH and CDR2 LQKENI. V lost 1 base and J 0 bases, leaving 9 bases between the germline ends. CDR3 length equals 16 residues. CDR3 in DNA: TGTGCCAGCTCACCACGAGACGGAGCGAACACCGGGGAGCTGTTTTTT. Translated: CASSPRDGANTGELFF. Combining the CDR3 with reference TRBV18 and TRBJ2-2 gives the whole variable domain NAGVMQNPRHLVRRRGQEARLRCSPMKGHSHVYWYRQLPEEGLKFMVYLQKENIIDESGMPKERFSAEFPKEGPSILRIQQVVRGDSAAYFCASSPRDGANTGELFFGEGSRLTVL.

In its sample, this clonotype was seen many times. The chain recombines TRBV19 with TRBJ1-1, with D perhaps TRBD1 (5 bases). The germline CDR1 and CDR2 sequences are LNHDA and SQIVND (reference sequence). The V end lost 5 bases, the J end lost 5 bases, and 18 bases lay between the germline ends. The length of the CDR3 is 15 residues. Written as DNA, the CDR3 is TGTGCCAGTAGTGACTCCTCAGGGAGTTTGACTGAAGCTTTCTTT. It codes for CASSDSSGSLTEAFF.

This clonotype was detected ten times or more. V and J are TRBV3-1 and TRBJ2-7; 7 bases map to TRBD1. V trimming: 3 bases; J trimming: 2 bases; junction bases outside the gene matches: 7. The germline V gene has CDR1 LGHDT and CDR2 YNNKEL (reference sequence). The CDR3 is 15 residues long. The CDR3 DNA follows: TGTGCCAGCAGCCATGGACCCGGGACAGCCTACGAGCAGTACTTC. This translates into CASSHGPGTAYEQYF.

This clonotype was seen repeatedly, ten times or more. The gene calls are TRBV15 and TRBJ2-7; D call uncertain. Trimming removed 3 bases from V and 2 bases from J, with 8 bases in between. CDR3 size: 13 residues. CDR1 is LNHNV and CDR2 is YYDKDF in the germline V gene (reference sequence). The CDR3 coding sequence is TGTGCCACCAGCAGGGTGACCCCCTACGAGCAGTACTTC. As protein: CATSRVTPYEQYF.

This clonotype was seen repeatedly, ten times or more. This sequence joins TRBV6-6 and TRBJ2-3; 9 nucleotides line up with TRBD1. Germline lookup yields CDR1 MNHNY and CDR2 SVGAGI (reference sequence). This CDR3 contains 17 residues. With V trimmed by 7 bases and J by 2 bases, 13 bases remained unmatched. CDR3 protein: CASNTPRRTGVTDTQYF. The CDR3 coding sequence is TGTGCCAGCAACACCCCTCGAAGGACAGGGGTCACAGATACGCAGTATTTT.

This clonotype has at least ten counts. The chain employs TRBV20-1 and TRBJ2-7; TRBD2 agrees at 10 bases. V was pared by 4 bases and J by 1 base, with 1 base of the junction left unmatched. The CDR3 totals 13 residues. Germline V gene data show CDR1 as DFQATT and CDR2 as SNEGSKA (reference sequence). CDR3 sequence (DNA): TGCAGTGCTAAGACTAGCGGGTCCTACGAGCAGTACTTC. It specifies CSAKTSGSYEQYF.

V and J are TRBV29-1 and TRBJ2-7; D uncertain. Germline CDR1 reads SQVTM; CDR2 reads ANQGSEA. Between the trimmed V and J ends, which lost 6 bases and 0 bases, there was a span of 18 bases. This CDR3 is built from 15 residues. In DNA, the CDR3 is TGCAGCGTCAAGAGGTCCGGATCGGACTCCTACGAGCAGTACTTC. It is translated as CSVKRSGSDSYEQYF.

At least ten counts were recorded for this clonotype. The CDR3 DNA reads as TGTGCCAGCAGCTTAGGTCGGCTGGATACGCAGTATTTT. Translated: CASSLGRLDTQYF. The chain is built from TRBV11-2 and TRBJ2-3; D gene unclear. Trimming removed 1 base from V and 6 bases from J, with 8 bases in between. This CDR3 has 13 residues. Germline lookup yields CDR1 SGHAT and CDR2 FQNNGV.

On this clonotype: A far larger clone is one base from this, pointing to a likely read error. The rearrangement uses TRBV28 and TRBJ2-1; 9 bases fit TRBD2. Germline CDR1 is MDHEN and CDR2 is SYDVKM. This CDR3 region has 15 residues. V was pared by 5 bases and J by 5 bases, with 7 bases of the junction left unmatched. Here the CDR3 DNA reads TGTGCCAGCAGTAGACTAGCGGTGACCAACAATGAGCAGTTCTTC. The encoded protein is CASSRLAVTNNEQFF.

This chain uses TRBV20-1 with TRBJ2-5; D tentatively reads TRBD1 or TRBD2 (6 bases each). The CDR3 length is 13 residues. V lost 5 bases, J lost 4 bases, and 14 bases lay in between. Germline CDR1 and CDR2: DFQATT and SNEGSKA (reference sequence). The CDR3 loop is CSARPGGAETQYF. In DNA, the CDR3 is TGCAGTGCTCGCCCCGGGGGCGCAGAGACCCAGTACTTC.

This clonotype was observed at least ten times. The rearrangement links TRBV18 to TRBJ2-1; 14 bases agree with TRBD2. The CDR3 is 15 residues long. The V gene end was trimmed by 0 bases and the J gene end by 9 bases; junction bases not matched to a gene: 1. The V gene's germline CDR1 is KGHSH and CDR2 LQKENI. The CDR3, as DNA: TGTGCCAGCTCACCACCGGGACTAGCGGGAGTTGAGCAGTTCTTC. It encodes CASSPPGLAGVEQFF.

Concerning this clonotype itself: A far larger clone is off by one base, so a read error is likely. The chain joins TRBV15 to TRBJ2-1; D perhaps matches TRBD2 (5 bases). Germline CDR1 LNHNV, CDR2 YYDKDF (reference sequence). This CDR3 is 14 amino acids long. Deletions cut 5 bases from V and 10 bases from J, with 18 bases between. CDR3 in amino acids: CATSPSGFLTEQFF. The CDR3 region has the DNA TGTGCCACCAGCCCATCGGGGTTTCTTACGGAGCAGTTCTTC.

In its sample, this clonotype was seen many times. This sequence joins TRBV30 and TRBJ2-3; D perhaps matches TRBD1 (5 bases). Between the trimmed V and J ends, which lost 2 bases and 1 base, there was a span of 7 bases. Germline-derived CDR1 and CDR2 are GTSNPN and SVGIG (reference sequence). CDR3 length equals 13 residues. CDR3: CAWSIGGTDTQYF. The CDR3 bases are TGTGCCTGGAGTATAGGGGGCACAGATACGCAGTATTTT.

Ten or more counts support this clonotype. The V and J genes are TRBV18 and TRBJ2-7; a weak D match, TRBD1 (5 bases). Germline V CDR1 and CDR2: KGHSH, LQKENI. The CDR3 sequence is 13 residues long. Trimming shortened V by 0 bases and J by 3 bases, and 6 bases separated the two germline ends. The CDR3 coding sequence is TGTGCCAGCTCACCACCACAGGACTACGAGCAGTACTTC. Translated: CASSPPQDYEQYF.

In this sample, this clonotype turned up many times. CDR3 sequence reads: CSARGQRGDTYNEQFF. In nucleotides, the CDR3 is TGCAGTGCTAGAGGTCAGCGGGGGGATACCTACAATGAGCAGTTCTTC. The chain uses TRBV20-1 and TRBJ2-1, with 9 bases fitting TRBD2. Germline V gene sequence: CDR1 DFQATT, CDR2 SNEGSKA (reference sequence). The CDR3 totals 16 residues. Trimming removed 1 base from V and 2 bases from J; junction bases left unmatched: 6.

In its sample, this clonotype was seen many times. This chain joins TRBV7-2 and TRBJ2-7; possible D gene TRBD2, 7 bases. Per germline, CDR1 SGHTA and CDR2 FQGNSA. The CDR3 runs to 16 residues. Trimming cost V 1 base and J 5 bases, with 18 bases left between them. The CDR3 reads CASSLVYGGAANEQYF. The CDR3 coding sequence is TGTGCCAGCAGCTTAGTTTATGGGGGGGCAGCAAACGAGCAGTACTTC. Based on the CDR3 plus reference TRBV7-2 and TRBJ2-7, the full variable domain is GAGVSQSPSNKVTEKGKDVELRCDPISGHTALYWYRQSLGQGLEFLIYFQGNSAPDKSGLPSDRFSAERTGGSVSTLTIQRTQQEDSAVYLCASSLVYGGAANEQYFGPGTRLTVT.

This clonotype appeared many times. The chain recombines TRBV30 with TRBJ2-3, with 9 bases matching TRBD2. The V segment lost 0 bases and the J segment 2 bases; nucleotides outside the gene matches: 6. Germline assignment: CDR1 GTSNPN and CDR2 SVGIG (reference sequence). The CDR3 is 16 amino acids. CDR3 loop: CAWSVGAGGITDTQYF. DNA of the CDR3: TGTGCCTGGAGTGTAGGAGCGGGGGGAATCACAGATACGCAGTATTTT.

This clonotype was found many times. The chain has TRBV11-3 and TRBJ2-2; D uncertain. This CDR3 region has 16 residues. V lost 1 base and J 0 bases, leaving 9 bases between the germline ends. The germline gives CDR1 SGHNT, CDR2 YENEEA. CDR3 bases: TGTGCCAGCAGCTTAGGCGATATCGCGAACACCGGGGAGCTGTTTTTT. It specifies CASSLGDIANTGELFF.

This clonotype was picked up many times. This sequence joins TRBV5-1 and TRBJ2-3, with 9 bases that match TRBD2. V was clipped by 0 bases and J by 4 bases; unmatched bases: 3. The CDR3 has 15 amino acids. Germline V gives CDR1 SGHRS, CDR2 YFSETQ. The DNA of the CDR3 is TGCGCCAGCAGCTTGGATCTAGCGGGATCAGATACGCAGTATTTT. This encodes CASSLDLAGSDTQYF.

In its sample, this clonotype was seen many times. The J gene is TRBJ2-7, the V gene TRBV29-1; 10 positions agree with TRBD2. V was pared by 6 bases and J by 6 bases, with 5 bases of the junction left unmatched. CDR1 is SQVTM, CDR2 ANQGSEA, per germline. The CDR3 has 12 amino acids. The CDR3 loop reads CSVASGSAEQYF. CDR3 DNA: TGCAGCGTGGCTAGCGGGAGCGCCGAGCAGTACTTC.

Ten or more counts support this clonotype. The CDR3 region is CASTSWGGTEAFF. As DNA, the CDR3 is TGTGCCAGCACCTCTTGGGGAGGCACTGAAGCTTTCTTT. This chain connects TRBV28 to TRBJ1-1; no firm D call. This CDR3 has 13 residues. Trimming removed 7 bases at V and 4 bases at J, with 13 bases between. Looked up from germline, CDR1 is MDHEN and CDR2 is SYDVKM.